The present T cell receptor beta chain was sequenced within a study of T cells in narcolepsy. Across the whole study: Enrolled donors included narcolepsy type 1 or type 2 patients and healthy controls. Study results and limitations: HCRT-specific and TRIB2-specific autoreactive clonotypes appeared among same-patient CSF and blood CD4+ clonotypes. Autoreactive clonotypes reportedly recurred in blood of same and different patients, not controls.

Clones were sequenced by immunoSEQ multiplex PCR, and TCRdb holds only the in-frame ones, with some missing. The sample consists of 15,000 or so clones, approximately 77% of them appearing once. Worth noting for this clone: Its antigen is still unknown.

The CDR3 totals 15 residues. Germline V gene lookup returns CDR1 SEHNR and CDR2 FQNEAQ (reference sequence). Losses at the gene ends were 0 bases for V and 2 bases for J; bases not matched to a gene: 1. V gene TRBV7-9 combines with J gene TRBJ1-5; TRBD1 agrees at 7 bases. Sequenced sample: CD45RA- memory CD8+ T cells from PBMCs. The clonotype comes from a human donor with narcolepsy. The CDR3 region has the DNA TGTGCCAGCAGCTTAGCAGGGGGCGGCAATCAGCCCCAGCATTTT. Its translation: CASSLAGGGNQPQHF.